The sequence of this T cell receptor beta chain was determined in a study of blood T cell repertoires in COVID-19. Study details: The cDNA or gDNA used as material had been derived from T cells, B-cell-depleted T cells, or PBMCs.

Authors' analysis steps: Reference gene primer amplification gave nucleated cell count estimates. Profiling relied on immunoSEQ multiplex PCR, and the TCRdb table lists in-frame clones only, not all of them. That table furnishes V, J and clone size, whereas the DNA furnished D and trimming. The sample consists of roughly 190,000 clones, roughly 84% of them appearing once. CDR1 and CDR2 (germline): KGHSH, LQKENI. This CDR3 is 15 amino acids long. V lost 8 bases to trimming and J lost 6 bases, with 22 bases between them. The sample was peripheral blood. This TCR derives from a human donor in a cohort sampled during active COVID-19. This chain connects TRBV18 to TRBJ1-2, with a weak D call TRBD1 (6 bases). CDR3 residues: CASQTEQTGIHGYTF. CDR3 DNA sequence: TGTGCCAGCCAAACCGAACAAACAGGGATCCATGGCTACACCTTC.